The 24 T cell receptor beta chains in this list originate from one sample, sequenced in a study of CD8 T cells in Susac syndrome. Random hexamers were used to reverse transcribe the RNA input (roughly 0.5 to 1 ug). TCRdb redid the calling of the immunoSEQ multiplex PCR reads with MiXCR, one entry per CDR3 protein. The sample has around 110,000 distinct CDR3 sequences; about 95% are singletons. Sequencing was carried out using CD8+ T cells from PBMCs. The receptors were gathered from a human donor with Susac syndrome.

This rearrangement joins TRBV5-1 to TRBJ2-7; D is unclear. This CDR3 comprises 12 residues. Germline CDR1 and CDR2: SGHRS and YFSETQ. Trimming left V 2 bases short and J 6 bases short, with 9 bases between. CDR3 nucleotide sequence: TGCGCCAGCAGCTTTAACGTCGGCGAGCAGTACTTC. This gives the protein CASSFNVGEQYF.

The V gene is TRBV7-9, the J gene TRBJ1-1; the match to TRBD1 covers 9 bases. Germline trimming cut 6 bases from V and 6 bases from J; bases unmatched to any gene: 5. Germline loops: CDR1 SEHNR, CDR2 FQNEAQ (reference sequence). CDR3 length equals 13 residues. CDR3 sequence: CASRQGAGAEAFF. The CDR3 region has the DNA TGTGCCAGCAGACAGGGGGCTGGGGCTGAAGCTTTCTTT.

This rearrangement joins TRBV12-3 or TRBV12-4 to TRBJ2-3; D ambiguous. V was trimmed by 3 bases and J by 2 bases, leaving 9 bases between them. This CDR3 has 14 amino acids. The CDR3, as DNA: TGTGCCAGCAGTTTTCAATCAATCACAGATACGCAGTATTTT. Its translation is CASSFQSITDTQYF.

This sequence joins TRBV6-5 and TRBJ1-2; D is perhaps TRBD1 (6 bases). The V and J ends lost 0 bases and 4 bases respectively, with 15 bases between them. Germline V CDR1 and CDR2: MNHEY, SVGAGI. The CDR3 contains 16 residues. CDR3 sequence reads: CASSYSSGQKLYGYTF. As DNA, the CDR3 is TGTGCCAGCAGTTACTCCTCCGGACAGAAACTCTATGGCTACACCTTC.

V and J are TRBV7-2 and TRBJ2-7; D is perhaps TRBD1 or TRBD2 (6 bases each). V was shortened by 1 base and J by 6 bases, with 16 bases between the two germline ends. CDR1 is SGHTA and CDR2 is FQGNSA in the germline V gene. The CDR3 contains 15 residues. This CDR3 reads CASSLEGLGALEQYF. CDR3 nucleotides: TGTGCCAGCAGCTTAGAGGGACTGGGGGCCCTCGAGCAGTACTTC. Complete variable domain (other parts from reference TRBV7-2 and TRBJ2-7): GAGVSQSPSNKVTEKGKDVELRCDPISGHTALYWYRQSLGQGLEFLIYFQGNSAPDKSGLPSDRFSAERTGGSVSTLTIQRTQQEDSAVYLCASSLEGLGALEQYFGPGTRLTVT.

The gene calls are TRBV11-2 and TRBJ2-3; 13 nucleotides agree with TRBD2. The CDR3 consists of 17 residues. The ends lost 5 bases at V and 10 bases at J; junction bases unmatched: 15. Germline V gives CDR1 SGHAT, CDR2 FQNNGV. The CDR3 sequence: CASSPGTSGVALLAQYF. The CDR3 DNA reads TGTGCCAGCAGCCCCGGGACTAGCGGGGTTGCCCTTTTGGCGCAGTATTTT.

The rearrangement uses TRBV29-1 and TRBJ2-5, with 8 bases identical to TRBD2. CDR1 and CDR2 (germline): SQVTM, ANQGSEA. The CDR3 is made up of 16 amino acids. The V gene end was trimmed by 6 bases and the J gene end by 9 bases; junction bases not matched to a gene: 21. CDR3 sequence (DNA): TGCAGCGTGCTTGAATCTAGCGGGCCCCGGGTATCGGCCCAGTACTTC. This codes for CSVLESSGPRVSAQYF.

This chain joins TRBV7-7 and TRBJ2-3; 9 positions agree with TRBD2. The CDR3 has 14 residues. The J segment lost 5 bases and the V segment lost 5 bases, leaving 5 bases of the junction unmatched. Germline CDR1 and CDR2: SSHAT and FNYEAQ (reference sequence). CDR3 protein: CASSPSGVRDTQYF. In nucleotides, the CDR3 is TGTGCCAGCAGCCCTAGCGGGGTGAGAGATACGCAGTATTTT.

This clonotype was seen only once. The chain has TRBV9 and TRBJ2-6; D uncertain. The germline V gene has CDR1 SGDLS and CDR2 YYNGEE. The CDR3 length is 14 residues. Trimming took off 4 bases at V and 4 bases at J, with 9 bases between the two ends. The CDR3 here is CASSPTPGANVLTF. In DNA form, the CDR3 reads TGTGCCAGCAGCCCGACCCCCGGGGCCAACGTCCTGACTTTC.

This clonotype was observed a single time. The CDR3 region has the DNA TGCGCCAGCAGCCCGCAGGACGAGGCCCCCTCCTACGAGCAGTACTTC. Its protein product is CASSPQDEAPSYEQYF. The rearrangement joins TRBV4-3 to TRBJ2-7; no clear D. V was trimmed by 4 bases and J by 0 bases, leaving 16 bases between them. CDR3 length: 16 amino acids. CDR1 and CDR2 from the germline V gene are LGHNA and YSLEER.

V usage is TRBV29-1 and J usage is TRBJ2-7, with 8 positions matching TRBD1. CDR1 is SQVTM, CDR2 ANQGSEA, per germline. The CDR3 is 13 amino acids. V shed 5 bases, J shed 0 bases, and the junction held 3 bases outside the gene matches. The CDR3: CSVSGGTSYEQYF. The DNA for the CDR3 is TGCAGCGTTTCAGGGGGCACCTCCTACGAGCAGTACTTC.

The J gene is TRBJ2-3, the V gene TRBV3-1; the match to TRBD1 covers 7 bases. This CDR3 is 14 amino acids long. The germline CDR1 and CDR2 sequences are LGHDT and YNNKEL (reference sequence). The V gene end was trimmed by 3 bases and the J gene end by 4 bases; junction bases not matched to a gene: 4. CDR3 bases: TGTGCCAGCAGCCACGGGACAGTGCCAGATACGCAGTATTTT. Encoded protein: CASSHGTVPDTQYF.

CDR3 sequence reads: CASSLRGSTGELFF. The CDR3 DNA reads as TGTGCCAGCAGCTTAAGGGGGAGCACCGGGGAGCTGTTTTTT. This sequence joins TRBV13 and TRBJ2-2; a possible D gene is TRBD1 (6 bases). The CDR3 is 14 amino acids. V lost 2 bases, J lost 4 bases, and 8 bases lay in between. CDR1 PRHDT and CDR2 FYEKMQ come from the germline V gene (reference sequence). The variable domain in full, with the rest retrieved from reference TRBV13 and TRBJ2-2, is AAGVIQSPRHLIKEKRETATLKCYPIPRHDTVYWYQQGPGQDPQFLISFYEKMQSDKGSIPDRFSAQQFSDYHSELNMSSLELGDSALYFCASSLRGSTGELFFGEGSRLTVL.

This clonotype appeared once. The chain employs TRBV4-1 and TRBJ2-5; D not certain. The ends were cut back, 3 bases at V and 5 bases at J, with 13 bases in the middle. Germline CDR1 and CDR2: MGHRA and YSYEKL. The CDR3 runs 14 residues. CDR3 sequence: CASSHADPRETQYF. As DNA, the CDR3 is TGCGCCAGCAGCCACGCCGACCCGAGGGAGACCCAGTACTTC.

This clonotype was found once. This chain links TRBV9 with TRBJ2-3, with 10 bases fitting TRBD2. The CDR3 loop spans 14 amino acids. Germline assignment: CDR1 SGDLS and CDR2 YYNGEE. Losses at the gene ends were 4 bases for V and 6 bases for J; bases not matched to a gene: 5. CDR3 loop: CASSPGTSVDTQYF. CDR3 nucleotides: TGTGCCAGCAGCCCTGGGACTAGCGTGGATACGCAGTATTTT.

This sequence joins TRBV20-1 and TRBJ2-1; 7 bases line up with TRBD1. CDR3 length: 15 amino acids. V dropped 0 bases and J dropped 4; count of bases not matched to a gene: 6. Germline V gives CDR1 DFQATT, CDR2 SNEGSKA (reference sequence). The CDR3 coding sequence is TGCAGTGCTAGAGACCGTAAGGGACAGTACAATGAGCAGTTCTTC. Residues: CSARDRKGQYNEQFF.

V and J are TRBV5-1 and TRBJ2-3; 14 nucleotides align to TRBD2. Germline trimming cut 6 bases from V and 6 bases from J; bases unmatched to any gene: 6. Germline V lookup: CDR1 SGHRS, CDR2 YFSETQ. The CDR3 length is 15 residues. CDR3 coding DNA: TGCGCCAGCATGGGACTAGCGGGGGTCGGGGATACGCAGTATTTT. Translation gives CASMGLAGVGDTQYF. The whole variable domain, remainder taken from reference TRBV5-1 and TRBJ2-3, is KAGVTQTPRYLIKTRGQQVTLSCSPISGHRSVSWYQQTPGQGLQFLFEYFSETQRNKGNFPGRFSGRQFSNSRSEMNVSTLELGDSALYLCASMGLAGVGDTQYFGPGTRLTVL.

This chain joins TRBV5-1 and TRBJ2-1; no definite D call. Germline CDR1 reads SGHRS; CDR2 reads YFSETQ. The V and J ends lost 3 bases and 0 bases respectively, with 10 bases between them. This CDR3 region has 15 residues. The CDR3 DNA reads as TGCGCCAGCAGCTCTTCGCTGGGCTCCTACAATGAGCAGTTCTTC. It codes for CASSSSLGSYNEQFF.

DNA of the CDR3: TGCAGCACGGTCAGTGGTTTGAACGAGCAGTACTTC. It is translated as CSTVSGLNEQYF. The V gene is TRBV29-1, the J gene TRBJ2-7; D call uncertain. This CDR3 has 12 residues. V shed 8 bases and J shed 5 bases, with 16 bases lying between them. Germline CDR1 SQVTM, CDR2 ANQGSEA.

The chain links TRBV25-1 to TRBJ2-3; TRBD2 matches 7 bases. The ends lost 4 bases at V and 0 bases at J; junction bases unmatched: 4. This CDR3 is 15 amino acids long. Per the germline V gene, CDR1 is MGHDK and CDR2 is SYGVNS. CDR3: CASSVSGSSTDTQYF. CDR3 in DNA: TGTGCCAGCAGTGTTAGCGGGTCAAGCACAGATACGCAGTATTTT.

This clonotype was recorded only once. The V gene is TRBV18, the J gene TRBJ1-4, with TRBD1 matching 10 bases. V lost 3 bases, J lost 6 bases, and 4 bases stayed unmatched. The CDR3 runs 15 residues. The germline CDR1 and CDR2 sequences are KGHSH and LQKENI. CDR3 amino acids: CASSPLGTGDEKLFF. The CDR3 coding sequence is TGTGCCAGCTCACCGCTCGGGACAGGGGATGAAAAACTGTTTTTT. The entire variable domain, with the rest obtained from reference TRBV18 and TRBJ1-4, is as follows: NAGVMQNPRHLVRRRGQEARLRCSPMKGHSHVYWYRQLPEEGLKFMVYLQKENIIDESGMPKERFSAEFPKEGPSILRIQQVVRGDSAAYFCASSPLGTGDEKLFFGSGTQLSVL.

The V gene is TRBV11-2, the J gene TRBJ1-1, with D perhaps matching TRBD1 (5 bases). Trimming took 5 bases from V and 8 from J, leaving 12 bases between them. This CDR3 has 12 residues. CDR1 SGHAT and CDR2 FQNNGV come from the germline V gene. The CDR3 DNA sequence: TGTGCCAGCAGCCCGGGGACTCCAGAAGCTTTCTTT. Amino acids: CASSPGTPEAFF.

The count of this clonotype is one. This sequence joins TRBV27 and TRBJ2-1; tentatively, D is TRBD1 (6 bases). The CDR3 covers 15 residues. The germline V and J ends were trimmed by 1 base and 2 bases, with 9 bases remaining between them. Germline CDR1 reads MNHEY; CDR2 reads SMNVEV (reference sequence). CDR3 nucleotides: TGTGCCAGCAGTTTATTAGGGGACACCTACAATGAGCAGTTCTTC. It translates to CASSLLGDTYNEQFF.

CDR3 bases: TGTGCCAGCAGCTTGGGGTCGGGGGGCGCGTTATACGAGCAGTACTTC. Its protein product is CASSLGSGGALYEQYF. The V gene is TRBV5-6, the J gene TRBJ2-7, with D possibly being TRBD2 (7 bases). V dropped 0 bases and J dropped 4 bases, with 17 bases sitting between them. This CDR3 contains 16 residues. CDR1 is SGHDT and CDR2 is YYEEEE in the germline V gene.